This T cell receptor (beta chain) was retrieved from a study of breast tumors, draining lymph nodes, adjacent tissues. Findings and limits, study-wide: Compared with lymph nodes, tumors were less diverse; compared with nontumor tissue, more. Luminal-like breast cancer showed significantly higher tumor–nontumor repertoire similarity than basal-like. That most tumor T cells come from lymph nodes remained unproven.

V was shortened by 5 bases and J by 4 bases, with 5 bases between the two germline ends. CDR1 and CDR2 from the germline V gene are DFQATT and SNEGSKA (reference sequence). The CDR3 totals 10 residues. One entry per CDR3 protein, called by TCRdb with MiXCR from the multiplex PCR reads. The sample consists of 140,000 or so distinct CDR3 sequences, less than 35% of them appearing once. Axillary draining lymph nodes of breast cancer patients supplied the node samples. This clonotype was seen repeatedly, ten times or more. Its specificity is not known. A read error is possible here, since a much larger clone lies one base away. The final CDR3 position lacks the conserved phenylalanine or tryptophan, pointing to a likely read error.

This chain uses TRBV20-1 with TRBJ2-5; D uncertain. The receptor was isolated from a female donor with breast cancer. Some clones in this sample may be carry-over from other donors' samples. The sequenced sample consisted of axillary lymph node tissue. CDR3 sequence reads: CSAGRETQYS. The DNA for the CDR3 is TGCAGTGCTGGAAGAGAGACCCAGTACTCC.